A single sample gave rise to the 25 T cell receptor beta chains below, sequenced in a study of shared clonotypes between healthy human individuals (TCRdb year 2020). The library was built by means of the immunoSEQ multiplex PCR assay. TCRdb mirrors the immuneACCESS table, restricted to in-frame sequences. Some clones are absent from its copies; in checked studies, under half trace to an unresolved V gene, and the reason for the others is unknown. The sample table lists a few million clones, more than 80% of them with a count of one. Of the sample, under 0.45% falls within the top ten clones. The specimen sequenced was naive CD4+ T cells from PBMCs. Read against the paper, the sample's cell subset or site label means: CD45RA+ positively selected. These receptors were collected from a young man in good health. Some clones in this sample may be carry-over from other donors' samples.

CDR3 sequence reads: CASSSNRENTEAFF. The CDR3 DNA is TGTGCCAGCAGCTCGAACAGGGAAAACACTGAAGCTTTCTTT. The V gene is TRBV7-8, the J gene TRBJ1-1; maybe TRBD1 (6 bases). The germline CDR1 and CDR2 sequences are SGHVS and FQNEAQ. With 4 bases removed from V and 2 bases from J, the gap between germline ends came to 11 bases. The CDR3 contains 14 residues.

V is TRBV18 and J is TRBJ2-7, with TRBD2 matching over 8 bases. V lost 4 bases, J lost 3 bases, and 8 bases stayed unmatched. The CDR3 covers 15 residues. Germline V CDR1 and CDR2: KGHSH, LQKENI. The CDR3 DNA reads TGTGCCAGCTCACTCCTAGCGGGCCCCTACTACGAGCAGTACTTC. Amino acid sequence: CASSLLAGPYYEQYF.

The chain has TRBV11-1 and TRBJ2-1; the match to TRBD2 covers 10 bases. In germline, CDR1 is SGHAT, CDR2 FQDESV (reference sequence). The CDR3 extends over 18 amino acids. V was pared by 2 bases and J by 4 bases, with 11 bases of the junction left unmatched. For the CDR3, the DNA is TGTGCCAGCAGCTTATCCTTGGCCGGACTAGCGGTTTACAATGAGCAGTTCTTC. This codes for CASSLSLAGLAVYNEQFF. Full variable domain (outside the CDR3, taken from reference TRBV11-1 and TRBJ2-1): EAEVAQSPRYKITEKSQAVAFWCDPISGHATLYWYRQILGQGPELLVQFQDESVVDDSQLPKDRFSAERLKGVDSTLKIQPAELGDSAMYLCASSLSLAGLAVYNEQFFGPGTRLTVL.

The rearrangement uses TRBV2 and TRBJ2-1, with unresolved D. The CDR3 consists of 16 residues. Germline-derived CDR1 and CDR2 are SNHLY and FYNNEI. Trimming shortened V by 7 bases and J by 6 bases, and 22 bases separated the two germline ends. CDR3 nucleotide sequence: TGTGCCAGCAACCCTTTGTTTGCCGAGGATTTCAATGAGCAGTTCTTC. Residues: CASNPLFAEDFNEQFF.

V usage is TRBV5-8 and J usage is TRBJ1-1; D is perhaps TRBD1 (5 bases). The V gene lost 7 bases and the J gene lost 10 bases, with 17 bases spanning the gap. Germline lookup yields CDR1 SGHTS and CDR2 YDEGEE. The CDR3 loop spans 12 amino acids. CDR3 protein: CASGVTSTGAFF. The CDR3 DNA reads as TGTGCCAGCGGAGTTACGTCAACAGGAGCTTTCTTT. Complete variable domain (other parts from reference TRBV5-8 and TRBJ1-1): EAGVTQSPTHLIKTRGQQATLRCSPISGHTSVYWYQQALGLGLQFLLWYDEGEERNRGNFPPRFSGRQFPNYSSELNVNALELEDSALYLCASGVTSTGAFFGQGTRLTVV.

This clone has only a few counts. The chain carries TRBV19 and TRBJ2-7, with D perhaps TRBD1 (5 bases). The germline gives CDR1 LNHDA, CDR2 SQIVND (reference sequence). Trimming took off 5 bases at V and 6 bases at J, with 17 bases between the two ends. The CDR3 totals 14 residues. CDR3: CASSPGWEMSEQYF. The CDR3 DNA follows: TGTGCCAGTAGTCCAGGGTGGGAAATGAGCGAGCAGTACTTC.

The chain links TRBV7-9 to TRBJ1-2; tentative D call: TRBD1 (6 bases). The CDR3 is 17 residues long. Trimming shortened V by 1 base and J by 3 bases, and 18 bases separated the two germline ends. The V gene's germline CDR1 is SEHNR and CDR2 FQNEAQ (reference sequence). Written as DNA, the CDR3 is TGTGCCAGCAGCTTAGAGAGTGTCGGACAGAGAGACTATGGCTACACCTTC. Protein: CASSLESVGQRDYGYTF.

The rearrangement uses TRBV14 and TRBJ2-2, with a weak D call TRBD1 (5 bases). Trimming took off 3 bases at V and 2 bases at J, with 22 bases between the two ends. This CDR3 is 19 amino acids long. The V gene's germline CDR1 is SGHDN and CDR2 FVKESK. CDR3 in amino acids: CASSHPAACTGKNTGELFF. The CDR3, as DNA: TGTGCCAGCAGCCACCCCGCGGCCTGTACAGGTAAAAACACCGGGGAGCTGTTTTTT.

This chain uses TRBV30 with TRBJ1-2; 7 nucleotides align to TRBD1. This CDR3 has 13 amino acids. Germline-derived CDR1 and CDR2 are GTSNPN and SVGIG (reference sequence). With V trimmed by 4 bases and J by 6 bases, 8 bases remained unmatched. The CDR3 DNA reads TGTGCCTGGACCATTTTAGGGACAGATGGCTACACCTTC. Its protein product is CAWTILGTDGYTF.

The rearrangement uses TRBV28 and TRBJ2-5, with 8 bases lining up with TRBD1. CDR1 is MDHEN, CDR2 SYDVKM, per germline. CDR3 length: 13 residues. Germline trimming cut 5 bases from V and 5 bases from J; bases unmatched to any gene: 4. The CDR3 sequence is CASSPGGAETQYF. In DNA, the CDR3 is TGTGCCAGCAGTCCAGGGGGCGCGGAGACCCAGTACTTC.

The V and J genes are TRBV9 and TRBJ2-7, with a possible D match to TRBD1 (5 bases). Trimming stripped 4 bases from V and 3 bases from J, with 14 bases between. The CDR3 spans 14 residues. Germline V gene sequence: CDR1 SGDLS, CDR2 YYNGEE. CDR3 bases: TGTGCCAGCAGCCCCAAAGGGGTAATCTACGAGCAGTACTTC. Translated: CASSPKGVIYEQYF.

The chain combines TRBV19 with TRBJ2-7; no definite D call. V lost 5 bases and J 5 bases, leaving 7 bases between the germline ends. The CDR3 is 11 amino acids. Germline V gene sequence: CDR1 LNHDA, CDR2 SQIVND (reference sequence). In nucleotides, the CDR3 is TGTGCCAGTAGTTCATACAACGAGCAGTACTTC. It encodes CASSSYNEQYF.

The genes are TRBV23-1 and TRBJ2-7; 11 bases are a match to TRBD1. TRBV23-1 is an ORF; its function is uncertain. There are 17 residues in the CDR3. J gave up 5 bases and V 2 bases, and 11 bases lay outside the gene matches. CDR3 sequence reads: CASSQSIKDRGLDEQYF. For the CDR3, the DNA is TGCGCCAGCAGTCAAAGTATTAAGGACAGGGGGCTCGACGAGCAGTACTTC.

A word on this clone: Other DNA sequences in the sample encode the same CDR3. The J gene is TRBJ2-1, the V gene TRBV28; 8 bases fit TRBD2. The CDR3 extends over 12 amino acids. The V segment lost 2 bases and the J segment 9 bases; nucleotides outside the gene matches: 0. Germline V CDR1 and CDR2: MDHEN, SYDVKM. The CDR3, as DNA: TGTGCCAGCAGTTTAAGCGGGAGTGAGCAGTTCTTC. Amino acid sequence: CASSLSGSEQFF.

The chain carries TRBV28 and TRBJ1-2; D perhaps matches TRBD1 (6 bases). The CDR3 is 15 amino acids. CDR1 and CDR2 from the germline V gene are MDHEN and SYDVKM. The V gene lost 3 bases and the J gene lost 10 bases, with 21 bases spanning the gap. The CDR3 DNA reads TGTGCCAGCAGTTTGATACAGGGAGTTCGTCGGCCCTACACCTTC. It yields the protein CASSLIQGVRRPYTF.

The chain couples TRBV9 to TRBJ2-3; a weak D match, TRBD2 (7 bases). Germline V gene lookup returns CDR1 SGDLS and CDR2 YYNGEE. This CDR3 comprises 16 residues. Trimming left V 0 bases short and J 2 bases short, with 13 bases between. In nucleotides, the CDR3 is TGTGCCAGCAGCGTAGCTGGGGGGGCGGCCACAGATACGCAGTATTTT. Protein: CASSVAGGAATDTQYF.

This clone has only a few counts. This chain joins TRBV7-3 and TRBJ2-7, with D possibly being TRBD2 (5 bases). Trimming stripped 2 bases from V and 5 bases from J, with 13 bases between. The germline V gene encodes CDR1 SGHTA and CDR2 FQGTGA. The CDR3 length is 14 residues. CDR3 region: CASSLLTRSDEQYF. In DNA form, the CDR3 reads TGTGCCAGCAGCTTACTCACTAGGAGTGACGAGCAGTACTTC.

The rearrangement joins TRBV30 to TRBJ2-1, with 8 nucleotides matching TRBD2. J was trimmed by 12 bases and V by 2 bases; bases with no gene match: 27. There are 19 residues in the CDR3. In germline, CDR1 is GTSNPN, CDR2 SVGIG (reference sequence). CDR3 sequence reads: CAWSKMAGPGLGRAWGQFF. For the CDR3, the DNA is TGTGCCTGGAGTAAGATGGCAGGGCCGGGACTCGGGAGGGCCTGGGGGCAGTTCTTC.

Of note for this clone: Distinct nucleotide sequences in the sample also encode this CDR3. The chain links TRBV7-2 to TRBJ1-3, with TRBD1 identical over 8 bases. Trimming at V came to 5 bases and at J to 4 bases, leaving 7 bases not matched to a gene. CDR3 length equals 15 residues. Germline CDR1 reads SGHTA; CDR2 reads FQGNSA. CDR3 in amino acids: CASSSQGASGNTIYF. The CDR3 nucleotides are TGTGCCAGCAGCAGTCAGGGGGCGAGCGGAAACACCATATATTTT.

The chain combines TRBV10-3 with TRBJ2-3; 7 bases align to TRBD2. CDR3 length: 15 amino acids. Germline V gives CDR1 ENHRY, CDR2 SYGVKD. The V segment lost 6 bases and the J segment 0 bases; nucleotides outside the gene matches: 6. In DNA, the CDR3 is TGTGCCATCAGCGCTAGCGGCACTAGCACAGATACGCAGTATTTT. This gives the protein CAISASGTSTDTQYF.

CDR3 bases: TGTGCCAGCATCCCCGGTGGGGGGCAAGAGACCCAGTACTTC. Translating it yields CASIPGGGQETQYF. The V gene is TRBV6-6, the J gene TRBJ2-5; tentatively, D is TRBD2 (6 bases). Deletions cut 7 bases from V and 2 bases from J, with 14 bases between. The CDR3 consists of 14 residues. Per the germline V gene, CDR1 is MNHNY and CDR2 is SVGAGI (reference sequence).

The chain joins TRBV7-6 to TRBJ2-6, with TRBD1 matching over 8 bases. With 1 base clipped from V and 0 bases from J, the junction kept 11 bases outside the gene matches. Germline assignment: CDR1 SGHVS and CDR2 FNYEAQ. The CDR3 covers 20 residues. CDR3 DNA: TGTGCCAGCAGCTTAGTTCTCACAGGGGGTAAAGGCTCTGGGGCCAACGTCCTGACTTTC. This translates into CASSLVLTGGKGSGANVLTF.

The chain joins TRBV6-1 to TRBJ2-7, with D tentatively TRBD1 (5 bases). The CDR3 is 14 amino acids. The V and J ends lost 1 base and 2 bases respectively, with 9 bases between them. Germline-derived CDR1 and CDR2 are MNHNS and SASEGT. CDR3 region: CASSEGRTPYEQYF. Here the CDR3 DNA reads TGTGCCAGCAGTGAAGGCAGGACACCCTACGAGCAGTACTTC.

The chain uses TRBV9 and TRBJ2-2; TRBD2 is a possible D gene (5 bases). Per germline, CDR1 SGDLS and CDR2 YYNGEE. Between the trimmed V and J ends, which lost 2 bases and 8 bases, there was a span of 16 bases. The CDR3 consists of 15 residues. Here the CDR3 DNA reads TGTGCCAGCAGCGTGGCGGACTCGACCGGGGGGGAGCTGTTTTTT. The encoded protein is CASSVADSTGGELFF.

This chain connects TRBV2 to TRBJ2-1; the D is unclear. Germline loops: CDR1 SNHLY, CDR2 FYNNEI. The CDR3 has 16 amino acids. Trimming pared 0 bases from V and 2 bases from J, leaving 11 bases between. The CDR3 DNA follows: TGTGCCAGCAGTGAAGCGTCCCGGAGCCCCTACAATGAGCAGTTCTTC. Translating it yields CASSEASRSPYNEQFF.